Presented here are 26 T cell receptor beta chains from one specimen sequenced in a study of beta chain features in type 1 diabetes (dated by TCRdb to the late 2010s). Overall study outcomes, separate from this receptor: In all four CD4+ subsets, TCRB CDR3 length was moderately but significantly shorter in type 1 diabetes patients.

Library prep was done by the immunoSEQ multiplex PCR assay. All of the isolated RNA was reverse transcribed with the High Capacity cDNA Reverse Transcription Kit, so expressed TCRB transcripts were sequenced. The clones in this table, taken by TCRdb from immuneACCESS, are in-frame only. Not every clone is retained; where verified, under half of the shortfall comes from an unresolved V gene, and the cause of the rest is unknown. For this sample there are roughly 700,000 clones; 13% appear just once. Around 0.022% of the sample is taken by the ten largest. No antigen is known for these receptors. The source material was naive CD4+ T cells from blood. Per the publication, the cell subset or site label means: true naive CD4+ T cells. The receptors come from a man between 18 and 35 years old with type 1 diabetes.

The J gene is TRBJ2-3, the V gene TRBV10-3; 10 nucleotides match TRBD1. The germline CDR1 and CDR2 sequences are ENHRY and SYGVKD. V lost 6 bases and J lost 2; bases outside the gene matches: 8. This CDR3 has 16 residues. CDR3 amino acids: CAISEDRGITTDTQYF. DNA of the CDR3: TGTGCCATCAGCGAGGACAGGGGGATTACCACAGATACGCAGTATTTT.

This clone has a handful of counts. The genes are TRBV6-5 and TRBJ2-7; D call uncertain. CDR1 MNHEY and CDR2 SVGAGI come from the germline V gene. The CDR3 is made up of 13 amino acids. Trimming cost V 5 bases and J 7 bases, with 15 bases left between them. In nucleotides, the CDR3 is TGTGCCAGCAGTGAAACAGCAATGGTTGAGCAGTACTTC. Translated: CASSETAMVEQYF.

For the CDR3, the DNA is TGTGCCAGCAGTGACAGGGTTGGCACAGATACGCAGTATTTT. Protein: CASSDRVGTDTQYF. The chain employs TRBV25-1 and TRBJ2-3; maybe TRBD1 (5 bases). V dropped 3 bases and J dropped 1 base, with 8 bases sitting between them. The CDR3 covers 14 residues. Germline lookup yields CDR1 MGHDK and CDR2 SYGVNS. Supplemented by reference TRBV25-1 and TRBJ2-3, the full variable domain reads EADIYQTPRYLVIGTGKKITLECSQTMGHDKMYWYQQDPGMELHLIHYSYGVNSTEKGDLSSESTVSRIRTEHFPLTLESARPSHTSQYLCASSDRVGTDTQYFGPGTRLTVL.

The rearrangement links TRBV9 to TRBJ2-5, with D tentatively TRBD1 (6 bases). Germline assignment: CDR1 SGDLS and CDR2 YYNGEE. The CDR3 extends over 16 amino acids. V shed 4 bases and J shed 1 base, with 17 bases lying between them. As DNA, the CDR3 is TGTGCCAGCAGCCCAGCGGTCAGGGGCCCCCAAGAGACCCAGTACTTC. Translating it yields CASSPAVRGPQETQYF.

The gene calls are TRBV18 and TRBJ1-1; possible D gene TRBD1, 5 bases. The CDR3 totals 15 residues. The germline gives CDR1 KGHSH, CDR2 LQKENI. Trimming removed 5 bases from V and 3 bases from J, with 16 bases in between. The CDR3, as DNA: TGTGCCAGCTCATCACTCGGGCAGGGTGACACTGAAGCTTTCTTT. Protein sequence: CASSSLGQGDTEAFF.

This clone was observed a handful of times. The chain recombines TRBV10-3 with TRBJ1-1; D perhaps matches TRBD1 (5 bases). V was shortened by 2 bases and J by 2 bases, with 9 bases between the two germline ends. CDR1 and CDR2 from the germline V gene are ENHRY and SYGVKD. The CDR3 consists of 14 residues. The CDR3 spells CAISEGGGNTEAFF. CDR3 DNA sequence: TGTGCCATCAGTGAGGGTGGGGGTAACACTGAAGCTTTCTTT.

The chain is built from TRBV14 and TRBJ2-4; tentatively, D is TRBD1 (6 bases). V lost 0 bases, J lost 1 base, and 16 bases lay in between. The germline gives CDR1 SGHDN, CDR2 FVKESK. The CDR3 totals 18 residues. CDR3 residues: CASSQESERGKAKNIQYF. The CDR3 DNA follows: TGTGCCAGCAGCCAAGAGTCGGAGAGGGGGAAGGCCAAAAACATTCAGTACTTC.

This clone was detected only a few times. The chain recombines TRBV29-1 with TRBJ2-7, with 8 bases identical to TRBD1. The CDR3 runs 15 residues. V gave up 4 bases and J gave up 1 base; unmatched junction bases: 9. Germline V lookup: CDR1 SQVTM, CDR2 ANQGSEA. The CDR3 loop is CSVVRAGTGSYEQYF. CDR3 nucleotides: TGCAGCGTTGTTAGGGCCGGGACAGGTTCCTACGAGCAGTACTTC.

The V and J genes are TRBV2 and TRBJ2-2; D call uncertain. V was pared by 4 bases and J by 5 bases, with 11 bases between. The CDR3 is made up of 14 amino acids. In germline, CDR1 is SNHLY, CDR2 FYNNEI. The CDR3 DNA is TGTGCCAGCAGTGTTTCCCGATCTACCGGGGAGCTGTTTTTT. This sequence encodes CASSVSRSTGELFF.

There are a few counts of this clone. The J gene is TRBJ2-3, the V gene TRBV10-1, with D possibly being TRBD1 (6 bases). CDR3 length: 15 amino acids. Germline V gives CDR1 WNHNN, CDR2 SYGVQD (reference sequence). Trimming left V 3 bases short and J 2 bases short, with 12 bases between. The CDR3 spells CASSEPGAITDTQYF. In nucleotides, the CDR3 is TGCGCCAGCAGTGAACCAGGGGCCATCACAGATACGCAGTATTTT.

This clone was observed a few times. Within the sample, other DNA sequences also encode this same CDR3. This chain uses TRBV2 with TRBJ2-7; D gene uncertain. The germline V gene encodes CDR1 SNHLY and CDR2 FYNNEI. V lost 6 bases to trimming and J lost 4 bases, with 4 bases between them. The length of the CDR3 is 10 residues. CDR3 protein: CASSEYEQYF. The DNA for the CDR3 is TGTGCCAGCAGCGAGTACGAGCAGTACTTC.

This clone showed up just a few times. Other nucleotide sequences from this sample produce the same CDR3. The rearrangement joins TRBV30 to TRBJ1-2, with unresolved D. Germline loops: CDR1 GTSNPN, CDR2 SVGIG (reference sequence). The V gene lost 1 base and the J gene lost 4 bases, with 7 bases spanning the gap. This CDR3 has 12 amino acids. CDR3 sequence: CAWSGGSYGYTF. As DNA, the CDR3 is TGTGCCTGGAGTGGGGGATCCTATGGCTACACCTTC.

The J gene is TRBJ1-5, the V gene TRBV6-1; D gene unclear. V was pared by 3 bases and J by 7 bases, with 10 bases between. Germline assignment: CDR1 MNHNS and CDR2 SASEGT. The CDR3 length is 13 residues. In DNA form, the CDR3 reads TGTGCCAGCAGTGACTTGGGGTTGCAGCCCCAGCATTTT. Translating gives CASSDLGLQPQHF.

In its sample, this clone was seen a few times. V gene TRBV30 combines with J gene TRBJ1-1, with D perhaps matching TRBD1 (5 bases). Germline V gene sequence: CDR1 GTSNPN, CDR2 SVGIG (reference sequence). V lost 2 bases and J 4 bases, leaving 11 bases between the germline ends. The CDR3 is 13 residues long. The CDR3: CAWSIRGFTEAFF. Here the CDR3 DNA reads TGTGCCTGGAGTATTCGGGGGTTCACTGAAGCTTTCTTT.

This sequence joins TRBV13 and TRBJ2-2, with no clear D. The V end was cut by 5 bases, the J end by 1 base, with 5 bases between. The CDR3 sequence is 13 residues long. Per the germline V gene, CDR1 is PRHDT and CDR2 is FYEKMQ (reference sequence). As DNA, the CDR3 is TGTGCCAGCAGCCTAAAGAACACCGGGGAGCTGTTTTTT. It translates to CASSLKNTGELFF.

This clone was seen only a few times. The chain is built from TRBV18 and TRBJ2-2; 8 bases are a match to TRBD1. The ends lost 3 bases at V and 3 bases at J; junction bases unmatched: 0. Per germline, CDR1 KGHSH and CDR2 LQKENI. The CDR3 is 14 amino acids. CDR3 DNA sequence: TGTGCCAGCTCACCGACAGGGGACACCGGGGAGCTGTTTTTT. Translating gives CASSPTGDTGELFF.

This clone turned up a few times. CDR3 nucleotide sequence: TGCGCCAGCAGCGGGGTAAGGGGTGATGAGCAGTTCTTC. It encodes CASSGVRGDEQFF. V and J are TRBV5-1 and TRBJ2-1; D possibly corresponds to TRBD1 (5 bases). The V gene lost 4 bases and the J gene lost 8 bases, with 13 bases spanning the gap. The CDR3 length is 13 residues. Per the germline V gene, CDR1 is SGHRS and CDR2 is YFSETQ.

This clone was found a few times. The chain joins TRBV15 to TRBJ2-2; 12 bases map to TRBD2. CDR3 size: 17 residues. Germline V gene data show CDR1 as LNHNV and CDR2 as YYDKDF (reference sequence). The trim removed 4 bases at V and 8 bases at J, leaving 11 bases unmatched. In DNA, the CDR3 is TGTGCCACCAGCACCTTGACTAGCGGGGGCACGTTAGGGGAGCTGTTTTTT. Residues: CATSTLTSGGTLGELFF.

The chain recombines TRBV6-5 with TRBJ1-1, with D unresolved. V was cut by 7 bases and J by 2 bases, with 11 bases left in between. Germline values: CDR1 MNHEY, CDR2 SVGAGI. CDR3 length: 13 residues. CDR3 DNA: TGTGCCAGCATTGGGTCCGTCAACACTGAAGCTTTCTTT. Translating gives CASIGSVNTEAFF.

The V and J genes are TRBV29-1 and TRBJ2-4; TRBD1 is a possible D gene (6 bases). This CDR3 has 13 amino acids. Germline lookup yields CDR1 SQVTM and CDR2 ANQGSEA. V was clipped by 5 bases and J by 1 base, with 9 bases between them. Written as DNA, the CDR3 is TGCAGCGTTTACAGGGACGCCAAAAACATTCAGTACTTC. It is translated as CSVYRDAKNIQYF.

The table lists this clone with a few counts. This chain links TRBV9 with TRBJ2-1; D call uncertain. Trimming took off 3 bases at V and 7 bases at J, with 5 bases between the two ends. From germline, CDR1 is SGDLS and CDR2 YYNGEE. The CDR3 contains 11 residues. The CDR3 region is CASSERNEQFF. In DNA, the CDR3 is TGTGCCAGCAGCGAACGAAATGAGCAGTTCTTC.

The chain carries TRBV5-4 and TRBJ2-3; TRBD2 matches 11 bases. CDR1 SGHNT and CDR2 YYREEE come from the germline V gene (reference sequence). V shed 0 bases and J 1 base; nucleotides not matched to a gene: 4. There are 17 residues in the CDR3. The CDR3: CASSLGLAGGGTDTQYF. The CDR3 coding sequence is TGTGCCAGCAGCTTGGGTCTAGCGGGGGGTGGCACAGATACGCAGTATTTT.

The CDR3 is CAWNRDGTYNSPLHF. CDR3 bases: TGTGCCTGGAACCGTGACGGGACTTATAATTCACCCCTCCACTTT. V and J are TRBV30 and TRBJ1-6; TRBD1 is a possible D gene (5 bases). Trimming removed 4 bases at V and 4 bases at J, with 14 bases between. In germline, CDR1 is GTSNPN, CDR2 SVGIG (reference sequence). The CDR3 extends over 15 amino acids. The full variable domain, with the rest looked up from reference TRBV30 and TRBJ1-6, is SQTIHQWPATLVQPVGSPLSLECTVEGTSNPNLYWYRQAAGRGLQLLFYSVGIGQISSEVPQNLSASRPQDRQFILSSKKLLLSDSGFYLCAWNRDGTYNSPLHFGNGTRLTVT.

Only a few counts were recorded for this clone. The chain carries TRBV18 and TRBJ2-2, with D possibly TRBD1 on 6 matching bases. In germline, CDR1 is KGHSH, CDR2 LQKENI. The CDR3 is 14 amino acids. Trimming took off 3 bases at V and 4 bases at J, with 9 bases between the two ends. The CDR3 spells CASSPDRATGELFF. The CDR3 DNA reads as TGTGCCAGCTCACCGGACAGAGCCACCGGGGAGCTGTTTTTT.

The gene calls are TRBV25-1 and TRBJ1-2, with unresolved D. The CDR3 contains 13 residues. The V gene's germline CDR1 is MGHDK and CDR2 SYGVNS. Trimming took 0 bases from V and 8 from J, leaving 10 bases between them. DNA for the CDR3: TGTGCCAGCAGTGAATATGGGCGGACGGGCTACACCTTC. Translated: CASSEYGRTGYTF.

V gene TRBV18 combines with J gene TRBJ1-4, with 9 positions matching TRBD1. The CDR3 length is 13 residues. V trimming: 3 bases; J trimming: 7 bases; junction bases outside the gene matches: 0. Looked up from germline, CDR1 is KGHSH and CDR2 is LQKENI. CDR3 DNA: TGTGCCAGCTCACCGGGACAGGGTGAAAAACTGTTTTTT. It yields the protein CASSPGQGEKLFF.